This T cell receptor beta chain was obtained from a study of cytomegalovirus exposure and HLA in healthy donors. Trimming at V came to 3 bases and at J to 4 bases, leaving 8 bases not matched to a gene. This CDR3 is built from 15 residues. The germline V gene has CDR1 SGHTA and CDR2 FQGNSA. The study's findings and limits: TCR association rates varied by HLA locus in a later analysis, with DRB1 highest and HLA-C lowest.

On this clone itself: What it recognizes is unknown.

Primers: 60 Vbeta forward and 13 Jbeta reverse. The protocol was immunoSEQ multiplex PCR, while the TCRdb copy is restricted to in-frame clones and leaves out a portion. The table has 150,000 to 200,000 clones, around three quarters seen once. Source material: PBMCs. The TCR comes from a woman between 25 and 40 years old in good health and CMV-seropositive. The rearrangement uses TRBV7-2 and TRBJ2-7; 8 bases match TRBD1. The CDR3 region has the DNA TGTGCCAGCAGCTTTTCCGGGACAGGAGGGTACGAGCAGTACTTC. Protein: CASSFSGTGGYEQYF.